This passage covers 19 T cell receptor beta chains from one sample sequenced in a study of PD-1 blockade in classical Hodgkin lymphoma. Profiling relied on immunoSEQ multiplex PCR, and the TCRdb table lists in-frame clones only, not all of them. The sample shows about 30,000 clones, 60% to 85% of them seen only once. Every patient had relapsed following autologous stem cell transplantation, and cohorts differed in brentuximab vedotin exposure. The input for sequencing was peripheral blood mononuclear cells (PBMCs), taken before the second cycle of nivolumab. The origin of the receptors is a human donor with classical Hodgkin lymphoma.

The chain recombines TRBV14 with TRBJ2-7; the match to TRBD2 covers 13 bases. The CDR3 covers 12 residues. Germline loops: CDR1 SGHDN, CDR2 FVKESK. After removal of 8 bases from V and 9 bases from J, the junction contained 4 bases not matched to a gene. The CDR3 loop is CASSGTSGAQYF. CDR3 DNA: TGTGCCAGCTCCGGGACTAGCGGGGCGCAGTACTTC.

The chain uses TRBV6-1 and TRBJ1-2; 9 bases are shared with TRBD1. Per germline, CDR1 MNHNS and CDR2 SASEGT. Trimming at V came to 7 bases and at J to 4 bases, leaving 7 bases not matched to a gene. This CDR3 has 14 amino acids. The CDR3 DNA sequence: TGTGCCAGCAAATCCGGGACAGGGACCTATGGCTACACCTTC. Protein sequence: CASKSGTGTYGYTF.

The chain is built from TRBV5-4 and TRBJ1-2, with D possibly TRBD1 on 6 matching bases. Trimming cost V 0 bases and J 3 bases, with 18 bases left between them. The CDR3 sequence is 17 residues long. Germline V gene lookup returns CDR1 SGHNT and CDR2 YYREEE (reference sequence). The CDR3 region is CASSLDPATGYDYGYTF. The DNA of the CDR3 is TGTGCCAGCAGCTTGGACCCCGCAACAGGGTATGACTATGGCTACACCTTC.

CDR3: CASSLFEQGRYF. DNA for the CDR3: TGTGCCAGCAGTTTATTTGAACAGGGAAGGTATTTT. This chain connects TRBV28 to TRBJ2-3; maybe TRBD1 (6 bases). This CDR3 has 12 amino acids. Trimming left V 1 base short and J 14 bases short, with 13 bases between. In germline, CDR1 is MDHEN, CDR2 SYDVKM.

V and J are TRBV5-6 and TRBJ1-6; D might be TRBD1 (6 bases). Germline V gene data show CDR1 as SGHDT and CDR2 as YYEEEE. V lost 4 bases and J 6 bases, leaving 14 bases between the germline ends. There are 15 residues in the CDR3. CDR3 coding DNA: TGTGCCAGCAGCGTACAGGGTTTTTTTAATTCACCCCTCCACTTT. Translated: CASSVQGFFNSPLHF. Full variable domain (outside the CDR3, taken from reference TRBV5-6 and TRBJ1-6): DAGVTQSPTHLIKTRGQQVTLRCSPKSGHDTVSWYQQALGQGPQFIFQYYEEEERQRGNFPDRFSGHQFPNYSSELNVNALLLGDSALYLCASSVQGFFNSPLHFGNGTRLTVT.

This clone was recorded only once. This chain connects TRBV9 to TRBJ2-1; a possible D gene is TRBD2 (6 bases). This CDR3 is 18 amino acids long. The V end was cut by 1 base, the J end by 0 bases, with 17 bases between. CDR1 and CDR2 (germline): SGDLS, YYNGEE. This CDR3 reads CASSVYGGAPSSYNEQFF. The CDR3 DNA sequence: TGTGCCAGCAGCGTATACGGCGGGGCGCCCAGCTCCTACAATGAGCAGTTCTTC.

This clone is medium-sized (0.01 to 0.1%) in the sample. This chain uses TRBV7-9 with TRBJ2-7, with a weak D call TRBD1 (5 bases). The CDR3 runs to 14 residues. Germline lookup yields CDR1 SEHNR and CDR2 FQNEAQ (reference sequence). Trimming shortened V by 1 base and J by 1 base, and 8 bases separated the two germline ends. CDR3 residues: CASSLVGPSYEQYF. The CDR3 region has the DNA TGTGCCAGCAGCTTAGTGGGGCCTTCCTACGAGCAGTACTTC.

The chain is built from TRBV7-2 and TRBJ2-1; 8 bases match TRBD2. CDR1 SGHTA and CDR2 FQGNSA come from the germline V gene. V lost 4 bases to trimming and J lost 6 bases; unmatched junction nucleotides: 8. The CDR3 is 15 amino acids. The CDR3 sequence is CASSYGGAPGNEQFF. CDR3 coding DNA: TGTGCCAGCAGCTACGGGGGGGCCCCAGGCAATGAGCAGTTCTTC.

The chain couples TRBV11-2 to TRBJ1-2, with TRBD1 matching 8 bases. Looked up from germline, CDR1 is SGHAT and CDR2 is FQNNGV. The trim removed 1 base at V and 2 bases at J, leaving 12 bases unmatched. The CDR3 runs to 18 residues. CDR3 sequence (DNA): TGTGCCAGCAGCTTAGGCCCTCCAGGGGGCTTGGCCAACTATGGCTACACCTTC. As protein: CASSLGPPGGLANYGYTF.

V is TRBV19 and J is TRBJ1-5, with a weak D call TRBD1 (6 bases). The germline V gene has CDR1 LNHDA and CDR2 SQIVND (reference sequence). V gave up 5 bases and J gave up 3 bases, with 14 bases separating them. This CDR3 spans 15 amino acids. The CDR3 sequence: CASSSPTGFNQPQHF. The CDR3 nucleotides are TGTGCCAGTAGTTCTCCGACAGGTTTCAATCAGCCCCAGCATTTT.

The chain is built from TRBV29-1 and TRBJ1-1; 8 positions match TRBD1. Losses at the gene ends were 6 bases for V and 2 bases for J; bases not matched to a gene: 5. CDR3 length: 13 residues. Germline assignment: CDR1 SQVTM and CDR2 ANQGSEA. CDR3 bases: TGCAGCGTGTACAGGGGGGGTAACACTGAAGCTTTCTTT. It specifies CSVYRGGNTEAFF.

The gene calls are TRBV27 and TRBJ1-5; 8 bases fit TRBD1. Losses at the gene ends were 6 bases for V and 5 bases for J; bases not matched to a gene: 24. Germline assignment: CDR1 MNHEY and CDR2 SMNVEV (reference sequence). CDR3 length equals 20 residues. The CDR3 is CASSPLWGDRGIFGYQPQHF. The CDR3 DNA sequence: TGTGCCAGCAGCCCCCTTTGGGGAGACAGGGGTATTTTTGGCTATCAGCCCCAGCATTTT.

The genes are TRBV6-5 and TRBJ1-6, with D uncertain. V lost 6 bases and J lost 7, with 10 bases in between. CDR1 and CDR2 (germline): MNHEY, SVGAGI. The CDR3 has 13 residues. In nucleotides, the CDR3 is TGTGCCAGCAGCCTGGGGTTAAATTCACCCCTCCACTTT. It is translated as CASSLGLNSPLHF.

A single count supports this clone. This sequence joins TRBV28 and TRBJ2-1; 7 bases fit TRBD2. The junction had 3 bases not matched to a gene; V was cut back by 6 bases and J by 1 base. Germline V gene data show CDR1 as MDHEN and CDR2 as SYDVKM. The CDR3 runs 14 residues. CDR3 DNA: TGTGCCAGCAGACTAGCGAATTCCTACAATGAGCAGTTCTTC. This translates into CASRLANSYNEQFF.

This chain connects TRBV28 to TRBJ2-7, with 8 bases that match TRBD1. Trimming removed 3 bases from V and 5 bases from J; junction bases left unmatched: 15. Germline V gene lookup returns CDR1 MDHEN and CDR2 SYDVKM. This CDR3 is 17 amino acids long. CDR3 protein: CASSFYPGQGGFDEQYF. DNA of the CDR3: TGTGCCAGCAGTTTTTATCCCGGACAGGGCGGGTTCGACGAGCAGTACTTC. The full variable domain, rest sourced from reference TRBV28 and TRBJ2-7, is DVKVTQSSRYLVKRTGEKVFLECVQDMDHENMFWYRQDPGLGLRLIYFSYDVKMKEKGDIPEGYSVSREKKERFSLILESASTNQTSMYLCASSFYPGQGGFDEQYFGPGTRLTVT.

The chain uses TRBV30 and TRBJ2-5; TRBD2 aligns across 9 bases. CDR1 GTSNPN and CDR2 SVGIG come from the germline V gene (reference sequence). The CDR3 consists of 14 residues. V was clipped by 2 bases and J by 5 bases; unmatched bases: 6. The CDR3 nucleotides read TGTGCCTGGAGTACGGGCAGCGGGGGGGAGACCCAGTACTTC. It encodes CAWSTGSGGETQYF.

This rearrangement joins TRBV28 to TRBJ1-5; D gene unclear. The CDR3 runs 13 residues. The germline V gene encodes CDR1 MDHEN and CDR2 SYDVKM. The ends were cut back, 3 bases at V and 4 bases at J, with 7 bases in the middle. In DNA form, the CDR3 reads TGTGCCAGCAGTTTGATTTTTAATCAGCCCCAGCATTTT. It yields the protein CASSLIFNQPQHF. Using reference TRBV28 and TRBJ1-5 for the parts outside the CDR3, the full variable domain is DVKVTQSSRYLVKRTGEKVFLECVQDMDHENMFWYRQDPGLGLRLIYFSYDVKMKEKGDIPEGYSVSREKKERFSLILESASTNQTSMYLCASSLIFNQPQHFGDGTRLSIL.

This sequence joins TRBV10-3 and TRBJ2-4; D is perhaps TRBD1 (7 bases). Trimming left V 3 bases short and J 8 bases short, with 17 bases between. In germline, CDR1 is ENHRY, CDR2 SYGVKD. The CDR3 length is 15 residues. This CDR3 is CAISDPPDREDIQYF. For the CDR3, the DNA is TGTGCCATCAGTGACCCCCCCGACAGGGAGGACATTCAGTACTTC.

This clone occurred a few times. The chain carries TRBV7-9 and TRBJ2-7, with a possible D match to TRBD1 (6 bases). Germline V CDR1 and CDR2: SEHNR, FQNEAQ (reference sequence). This CDR3 region has 12 residues. The germline V and J ends were trimmed by 4 bases and 4 bases, with 8 bases remaining between them. CDR3 in DNA: TGTGCCAGCAGCTCACAGGGTTACGAGCAGTACTTC. It yields the protein CASSSQGYEQYF.